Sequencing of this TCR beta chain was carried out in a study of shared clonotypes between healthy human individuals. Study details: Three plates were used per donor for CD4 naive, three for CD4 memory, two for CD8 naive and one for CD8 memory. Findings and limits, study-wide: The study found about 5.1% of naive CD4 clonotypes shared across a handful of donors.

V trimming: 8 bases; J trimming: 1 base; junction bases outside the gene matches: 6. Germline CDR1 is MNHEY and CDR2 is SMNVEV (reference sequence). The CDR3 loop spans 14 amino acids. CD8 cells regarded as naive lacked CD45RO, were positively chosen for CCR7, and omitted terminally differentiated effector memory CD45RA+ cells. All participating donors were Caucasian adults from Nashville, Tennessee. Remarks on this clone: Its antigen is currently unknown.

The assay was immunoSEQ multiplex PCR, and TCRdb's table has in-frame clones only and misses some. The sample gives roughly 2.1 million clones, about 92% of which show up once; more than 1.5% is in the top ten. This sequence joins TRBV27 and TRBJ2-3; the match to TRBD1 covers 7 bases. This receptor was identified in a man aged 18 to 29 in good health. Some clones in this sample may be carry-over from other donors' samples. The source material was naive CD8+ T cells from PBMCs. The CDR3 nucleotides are TGTGCCAGCCAAGTAGGGGGCGGCACAGATACGCAGTATTTT. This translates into CASQVGGGTDTQYF.